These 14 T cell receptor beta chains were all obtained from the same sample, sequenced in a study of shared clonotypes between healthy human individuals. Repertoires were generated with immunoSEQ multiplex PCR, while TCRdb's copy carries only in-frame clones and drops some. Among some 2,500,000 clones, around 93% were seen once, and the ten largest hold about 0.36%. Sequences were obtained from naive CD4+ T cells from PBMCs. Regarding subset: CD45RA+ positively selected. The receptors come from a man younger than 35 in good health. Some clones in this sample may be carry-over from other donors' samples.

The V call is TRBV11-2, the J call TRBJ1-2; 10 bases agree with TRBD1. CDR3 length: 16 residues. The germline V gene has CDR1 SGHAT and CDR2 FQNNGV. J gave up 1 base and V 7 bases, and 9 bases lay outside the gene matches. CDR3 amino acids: CASTRWGDRGNYGYTF. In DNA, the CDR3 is TGTGCCAGCACCCGATGGGGGGACAGGGGTAACTATGGCTACACCTTC.

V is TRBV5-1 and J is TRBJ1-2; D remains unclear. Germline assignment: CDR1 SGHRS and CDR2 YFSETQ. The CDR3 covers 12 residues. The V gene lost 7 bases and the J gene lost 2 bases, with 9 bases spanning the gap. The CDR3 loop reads CASAGGNYGYTF. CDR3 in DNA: TGCGCCAGCGCCGGAGGGAACTATGGCTACACCTTC.

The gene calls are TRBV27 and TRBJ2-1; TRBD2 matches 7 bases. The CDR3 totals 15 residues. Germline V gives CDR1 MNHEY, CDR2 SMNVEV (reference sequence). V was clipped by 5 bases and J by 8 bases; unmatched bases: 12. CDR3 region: CASSPRGSLRDEQFF. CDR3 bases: TGTGCCAGCAGTCCGCGGGGGAGCCTTAGGGATGAGCAGTTCTTC.

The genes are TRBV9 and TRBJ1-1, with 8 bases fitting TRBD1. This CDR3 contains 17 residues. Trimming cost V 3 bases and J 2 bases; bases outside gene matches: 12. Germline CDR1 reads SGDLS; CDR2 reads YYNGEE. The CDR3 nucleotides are TGTGCCAGCAGCGCACATGGCCCTACAGGGGGTAACACTGAAGCTTTCTTT. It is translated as CASSAHGPTGGNTEAFF.

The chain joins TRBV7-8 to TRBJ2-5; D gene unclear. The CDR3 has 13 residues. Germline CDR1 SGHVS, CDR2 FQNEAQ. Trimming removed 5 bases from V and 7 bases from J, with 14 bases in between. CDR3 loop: CASSPDGYGTQYF. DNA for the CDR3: TGTGCCAGCAGCCCGGACGGCTATGGGACCCAGTACTTC.

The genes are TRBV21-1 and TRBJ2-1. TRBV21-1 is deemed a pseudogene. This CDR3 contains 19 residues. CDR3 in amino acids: CASSKDLDATKSSYNEQFF. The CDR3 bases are TGTGCCAGCAGCAAAGACTTAGACGCCACCAAGAGCTCCTACAATGAGCAGTTCTTC.

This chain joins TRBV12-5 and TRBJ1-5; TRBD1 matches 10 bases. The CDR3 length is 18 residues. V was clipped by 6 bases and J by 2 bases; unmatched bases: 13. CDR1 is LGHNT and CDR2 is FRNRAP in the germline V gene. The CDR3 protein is CASGPGTGADYGNQPQHF. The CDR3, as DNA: TGTGCTAGTGGCCCCGGGACAGGGGCGGATTACGGCAATCAGCCCCAGCATTTT.

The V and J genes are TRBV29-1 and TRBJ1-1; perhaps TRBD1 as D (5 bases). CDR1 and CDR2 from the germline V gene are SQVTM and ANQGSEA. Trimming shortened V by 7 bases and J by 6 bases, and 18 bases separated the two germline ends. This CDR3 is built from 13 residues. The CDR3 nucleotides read TGCAGCGCTCTCGCCCCTGGGGCCCCTGAAGCTTTCTTT. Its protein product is CSALAPGAPEAFF.

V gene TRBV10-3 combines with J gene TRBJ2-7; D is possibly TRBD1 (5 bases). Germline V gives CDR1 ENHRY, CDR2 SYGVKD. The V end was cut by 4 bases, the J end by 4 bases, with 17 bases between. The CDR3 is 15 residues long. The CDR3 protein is CAISVARARMYEQYF. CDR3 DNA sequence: TGTGCCATCAGTGTTGCCAGGGCGCGTATGTACGAGCAGTACTTC.

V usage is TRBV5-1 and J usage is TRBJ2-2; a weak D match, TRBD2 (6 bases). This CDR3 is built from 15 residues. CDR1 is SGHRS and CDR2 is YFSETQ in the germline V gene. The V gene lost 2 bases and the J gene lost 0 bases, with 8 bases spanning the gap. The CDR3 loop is CASSFGGTNTGELFF. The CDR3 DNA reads TGCGCCAGCAGCTTTGGCGGGACGAACACCGGGGAGCTGTTTTTT.

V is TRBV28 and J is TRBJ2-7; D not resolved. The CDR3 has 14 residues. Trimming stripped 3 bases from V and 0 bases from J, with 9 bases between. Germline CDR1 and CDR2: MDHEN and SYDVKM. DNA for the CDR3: TGTGCCAGCAGTTTGATCTCAGACTCCTACGAGCAGTACTTC. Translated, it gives CASSLISDSYEQYF.

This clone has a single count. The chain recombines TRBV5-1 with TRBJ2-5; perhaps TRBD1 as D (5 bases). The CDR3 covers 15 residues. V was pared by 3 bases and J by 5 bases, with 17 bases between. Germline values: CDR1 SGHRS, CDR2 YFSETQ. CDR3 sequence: CASSYRPSSEETQYF. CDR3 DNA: TGCGCCAGCAGCTACAGGCCCTCGTCTGAGGAGACCCAGTACTTC.

The CDR3 region has the DNA TGTGCCAGCAGTTACAACAGGGACCACAATGAGCAGTTCTTC. As protein: CASSYNRDHNEQFF. The V and J genes are TRBV6-6 and TRBJ2-1; D might be TRBD1 (6 bases). The CDR3 has 14 residues. V gave up 2 bases and J gave up 5 bases, with 10 bases separating them. Germline-derived CDR1 and CDR2 are MNHNY and SVGAGI (reference sequence).

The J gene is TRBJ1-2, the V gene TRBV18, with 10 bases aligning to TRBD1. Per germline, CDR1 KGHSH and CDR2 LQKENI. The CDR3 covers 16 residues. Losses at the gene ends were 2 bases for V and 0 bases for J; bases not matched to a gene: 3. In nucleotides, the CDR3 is TGTGCCAGCTCACCATTGGGGACAGGGGCTAACTATGGCTACACCTTC. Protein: CASSPLGTGANYGYTF.